This T cell receptor (beta chain) was identified in a study of blood T cell repertoires in COVID-19. Study in general: The study drew acute and convalescent COVID-19 samples from the United States, Italy and Spain. Sources were T cells, B-cell-depleted T cells, or PBMCs; the material itself was cDNA or gDNA.

The CDR3 extends over 11 amino acids. CDR1 is MGHRA and CDR2 is YSYEKL in the germline V gene. The ends were cut back, 3 bases at V and 4 bases at J, with 3 bases in the middle. As processed by the authors: Reference gene primer amplification gave nucleated cell count estimates. The data were produced by immunoSEQ multiplex PCR, yet TCRdb's version contains in-frame clones alone and is incomplete. D and trimming come from the DNA, and the V and J calls and clone size come from that table. The data show over 30,000 clones, 85% to 90% seen once. This receptor was taken from a human donor in a cohort sampled during active COVID-19. The chain has TRBV4-1 and TRBJ2-5; D remains ambiguous. Sequenced input: peripheral blood. The CDR3, as DNA: TGCGCCAGCAGCCAGCGAGAGACCCAGTACTTC. Translating gives CASSQRETQYF.